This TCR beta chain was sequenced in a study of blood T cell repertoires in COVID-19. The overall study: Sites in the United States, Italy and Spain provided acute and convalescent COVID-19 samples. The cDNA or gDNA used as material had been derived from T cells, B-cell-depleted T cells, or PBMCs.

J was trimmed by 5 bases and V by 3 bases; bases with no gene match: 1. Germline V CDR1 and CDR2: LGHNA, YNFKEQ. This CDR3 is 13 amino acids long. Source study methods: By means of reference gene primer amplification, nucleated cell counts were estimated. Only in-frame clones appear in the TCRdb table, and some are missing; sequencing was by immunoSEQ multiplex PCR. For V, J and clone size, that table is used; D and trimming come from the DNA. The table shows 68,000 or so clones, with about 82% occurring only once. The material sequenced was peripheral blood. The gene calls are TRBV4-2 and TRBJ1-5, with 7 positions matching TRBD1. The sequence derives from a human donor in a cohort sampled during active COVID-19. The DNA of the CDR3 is TGTGCCAGCAGCCAGCAGGGGGATCAGCCCCAGCATTTT. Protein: CASSQQGDQPQHF.